A single sample gave rise to the 15 T cell receptor beta chains below, sequenced in a study of T-cell reconstitution after alpha-beta-depleted transplantation in children. Unique molecular identifiers tagged the TCRbeta library. TCRdb reanalysed the PCR reads using MiXCR and keeps one entry per CDR3 protein. The sample lists almost 500,000 distinct CDR3 sequences, about 12% occurring once. Material: PBMCs from the stem cell graft donor, obtained from the stem cell graft. The receptors come from a human donor who donated a stem cell graft to a child with combined immunodeficiency.

This clonotype was seen repeatedly, ten times or more. The chain uses TRBV4-2 and TRBJ1-5; unclear D gene. This CDR3 comprises 14 residues. Germline V gene sequence: CDR1 LGHNA, CDR2 YNFKEQ. Trimming removed 1 base from V and 7 bases from J, with 11 bases in between. The CDR3 here is CASSQANKGQPQHF. As DNA, the CDR3 is TGTGCCAGCAGCCAAGCTAACAAGGGACAGCCCCAGCATTTT.

The chain carries TRBV28 and TRBJ1-4, with D unresolved. Germline CDR1 is MDHEN and CDR2 is SYDVKM. Trimming left V 3 bases short and J 0 bases short, with 8 bases between. This CDR3 region has 15 residues. This CDR3 is CASSFLTPTNEKLFF. CDR3 DNA sequence: TGTGCCAGCAGTTTTCTCACCCCAACTAATGAAAAACTGTTTTTT.

This sequence joins TRBV19 and TRBJ2-5; no reliable D call. CDR3 size: 14 residues. V gave up 3 bases and J gave up 2 bases, with 10 bases separating them. CDR1 and CDR2 from the germline V gene are LNHDA and SQIVND (reference sequence). The CDR3 protein is CASSIFGPQETQYF. In DNA, the CDR3 is TGTGCCAGTAGTATTTTTGGGCCGCAAGAGACCCAGTACTTC. Together with reference TRBV19 and TRBJ2-5, the CDR3 gives the full variable domain: DGGITQSPKYLFRKEGQNVTLSCEQNLNHDAMYWYRQDPGQGLRLIYYSQIVNDFQKGDIAEGYSVSREKKESFPLTVTSAQKNPTAFYLCASSIFGPQETQYFGPGTRLLVL.

This clonotype turned up a few times. This chain uses TRBV29-1 with TRBJ2-7, with D possibly TRBD1 on 5 matching bases. The CDR3 is 12 residues long. Trimming pared 2 bases from V and 4 bases from J, leaving 9 bases between. Germline values: CDR1 SQVTM, CDR2 ANQGSEA. The CDR3 here is CSVERGGYEQYF. In nucleotides, the CDR3 is TGCAGCGTTGAAAGGGGTGGGTACGAGCAGTACTTC.

In this sample, this clonotype turned up a few times. The chain uses TRBV29-1 and TRBJ2-1; tentatively, D is TRBD1 or TRBD2 (5 bases each). Germline CDR1 is SQVTM and CDR2 is ANQGSEA. The CDR3 loop spans 14 amino acids. Trimming took off 4 bases at V and 0 bases at J, with 10 bases between the two ends. The chain's CDR3 is CSVGLRGSYNEQFF. The DNA of the CDR3 is TGCAGCGTTGGACTGAGGGGCTCCTACAATGAGCAGTTCTTC.

This chain links TRBV5-4 with TRBJ2-1; D might be TRBD2 (5 bases). V was cut by 0 bases and J by 13 bases, with 14 bases left in between. CDR3 length: 13 amino acids. Germline CDR1 is SGHNT and CDR2 is YYREEE (reference sequence). The CDR3 bases are TGTGCCAGCAGCTTGGAGGTCGCGGACTTACAGTTCTTC. This encodes CASSLEVADLQFF.

CDR3 in DNA: TGCGCCAGCAGCCAACCCCGGGAGAACACTGAAGCTTTCTTT. Its translation: CASSQPRENTEAFF. The V and J genes are TRBV4-3 and TRBJ1-1; no definite D call. The V end was cut by 2 bases, the J end by 1 base, with 8 bases between. CDR3 length equals 14 residues. CDR1 is LGHNA and CDR2 is YSLEER in the germline V gene.

This clonotype was detected only a few times. The chain couples TRBV20-1 to TRBJ2-7, with 9 bases matching TRBD2. There are 15 residues in the CDR3. After removal of 3 bases from V and 0 bases from J, the junction contained 6 bases not matched to a gene. Germline V gene lookup returns CDR1 DFQATT and CDR2 SNEGSKA (reference sequence). CDR3 DNA: TGCAGTGCTAGGGCCCTAGCGGGATTCTCCTACGAGCAGTACTTC. Protein: CSARALAGFSYEQYF.

This clonotype was found many times. The V call is TRBV29-1, the J call TRBJ2-1; the match to TRBD2 covers 11 bases. CDR1 and CDR2 (germline): SQVTM, ANQGSEA. The CDR3 extends over 15 amino acids. V lost 4 bases, J lost 6 bases, and 8 bases stayed unmatched. The CDR3 coding sequence is TGCAGCGTTGGAGAGACTAGCGGGACTTTCAATGAGCAGTTCTTC. It specifies CSVGETSGTFNEQFF.

This chain joins TRBV27 and TRBJ2-7; D possibly corresponds to TRBD1 (5 bases). Germline CDR1 reads MNHEY; CDR2 reads SMNVEV (reference sequence). Trimming pared 6 bases from V and 3 bases from J, leaving 18 bases between. The CDR3 extends over 15 amino acids. The CDR3 nucleotides are TGTGCCAGCAGGGGGAAGGCAGGGTTCCTCTACGAGCAGTACTTC. The encoded protein is CASRGKAGFLYEQYF.

The rearrangement joins TRBV27 to TRBJ2-1; TRBD2 aligns across 8 bases. Germline lookup yields CDR1 MNHEY and CDR2 SMNVEV (reference sequence). The CDR3 is 16 residues long. Trimming removed 6 bases from V and 2 bases from J; junction bases left unmatched: 9. CDR3 residues: CASSPTGRGTYNEQFF. The CDR3 region has the DNA TGTGCCAGCAGCCCGACCGGGAGGGGCACCTACAATGAGCAGTTCTTC.

The chain is built from TRBV12-3 or TRBV12-4 and TRBJ1-2; D is perhaps TRBD1 (6 bases). Trimming shortened V by 7 bases and J by 7 bases, and 13 bases separated the two germline ends. The CDR3 has 12 amino acids. This CDR3 reads CASTSGTSGYTF. The CDR3 DNA is TGTGCCAGCACCTCAGGGACATCTGGCTACACCTTC.

This chain links TRBV20-1 with TRBJ2-7; tentatively, D is TRBD1 (6 bases). The V and J ends lost 2 bases and 0 bases respectively, with 11 bases between them. In germline, CDR1 is DFQATT, CDR2 SNEGSKA (reference sequence). The CDR3 is 14 amino acids. This chain's CDR3 is CSARSGTLSYEQYF. Here the CDR3 DNA reads TGCAGTGCTAGATCCGGGACACTCTCCTACGAGCAGTACTTC.

This clonotype has more than one count but fewer than ten. The V call is TRBV5-1, the J call TRBJ2-3; D is possibly TRBD1 (5 bases). This CDR3 comprises 12 residues. V shed 6 bases and J shed 3 bases, with 8 bases lying between them. Germline loops: CDR1 SGHRS, CDR2 YFSETQ. This chain's CDR3 is CASKGITDTQYF. In DNA form, the CDR3 reads TGCGCCAGCAAGGGGATTACAGATACGCAGTATTTT.

This clonotype was found a few times. This chain uses TRBV7-9 with TRBJ1-2; the D is unclear. The V end lost 5 bases, the J end lost 8 bases, and 9 bases lay between the germline ends. This CDR3 spans 11 amino acids. CDR1 is SEHNR and CDR2 is FQNEAQ in the germline V gene (reference sequence). CDR3 protein: CASSPTLGYTF. The CDR3 DNA sequence: TGTGCCAGCAGCCCCACCCTGGGCTACACCTTC. Full variable domain (outside the CDR3, taken from reference TRBV7-9 and TRBJ1-2): DTGVSQNPRHKITKRGQNVTFRCDPISEHNRLYWYRQTLGQGPEFLTYFQNEAQLEKSRLLSDRFSAERPKGSFSTLEIQRTEQGDSAMYLCASSPTLGYTFGSGTRLTVV.